The 8 T cell receptor beta chains listed next were all sequenced from one sample in a study of cytomegalovirus exposure and HLA in healthy donors. PCR employed 60 Vbeta and 13 Jbeta primers. Some clones are missing from TCRdb's copy, which holds only in-frame ones; the method was immunoSEQ multiplex PCR. The sample has over 90,000 clones; about four fifths are singletons. Sequencing was performed on PBMCs. The source is an older woman in good health and CMV-seropositive.

This clone was found a few times. The CDR3 loop reads CASSYSPASGAYNEQFF. CDR3 sequence (DNA): TGTGCCAGTAGTTACTCCCCGGCTAGCGGGGCCTACAATGAGCAGTTCTTC. V usage is TRBV19 and J usage is TRBJ2-1; 9 bases fit TRBD2. There are 17 residues in the CDR3. Unmatched junction bases numbered 10, after V lost 5 bases and J lost 2 bases. Germline V gene data show CDR1 as LNHDA and CDR2 as SQIVND (reference sequence).

CDR3: CASSTGGAGNTIYF. The CDR3 nucleotides are TGTGCCAGTAGCACAGGGGGCGCCGGAAACACCATATATTTT. The chain carries TRBV19 and TRBJ1-3; 9 bases agree with TRBD1. Germline CDR1 is LNHDA and CDR2 is SQIVND (reference sequence). Trimming at V came to 6 bases and at J to 4 bases, leaving 4 bases not matched to a gene. The CDR3 covers 14 residues.

In regard to this clone: Other nucleotide sequences in the sample specify the same CDR3. The chain joins TRBV9 to TRBJ2-7; D is uncertain. This CDR3 is built from 13 residues. Germline V lookup: CDR1 SGDLS, CDR2 YYNGEE. The V end lost 2 bases, the J end lost 3 bases, and 9 bases lay between the germline ends. The CDR3 protein is CASSVTSSYEQYF. CDR3 bases: TGTGCCAGCAGCGTCACTTCTAGCTACGAGCAGTACTTC.

V gene TRBV7-3 combines with J gene TRBJ1-1; no firm D call. Germline V lookup: CDR1 SGHTA, CDR2 FQGTGA. The CDR3 covers 14 residues. The V end was cut by 8 bases, the J end by 7 bases, with 20 bases between. The chain's CDR3 is CASRVRDFVIEAFF. CDR3 sequence (DNA): TGTGCCAGCCGGGTTCGGGATTTCGTCATTGAAGCTTTCTTT.

The genes are TRBV30 and TRBJ1-1; 7 nucleotides line up with TRBD1. The V and J ends lost 7 bases and 1 base, in that order; junction bases with no gene match: 3. This CDR3 spans 12 amino acids. Germline CDR1 reads GTSNPN; CDR2 reads SVGIG (reference sequence). The CDR3: CASRQGNTEAFF. The CDR3 coding sequence is TGTGCCTCGCGACAGGGGAACACTGAAGCTTTCTTT.

V usage is TRBV2 and J usage is TRBJ2-7; the D gene is possibly TRBD2 (5 bases). CDR1 and CDR2 (germline): SNHLY, FYNNEI. Trimming took 8 bases from V and 2 from J, leaving 16 bases between them. This CDR3 comprises 14 residues. CDR3 coding DNA: TGTGCCAGCCGTTTGGACTCTAGGACCTACGAGCAGTACTTC. Protein: CASRLDSRTYEQYF.

The chain carries TRBV28 and TRBJ2-5; a possible D gene is TRBD2 (5 bases). The CDR3 runs to 15 residues. The V gene's germline CDR1 is MDHEN and CDR2 SYDVKM. The V gene lost 3 bases and the J gene lost 2 bases, with 13 bases spanning the gap. The CDR3 sequence: CASSFAPTRQETQYF. The CDR3 DNA sequence: TGTGCCAGCAGTTTCGCCCCAACTAGACAAGAGACCCAGTACTTC.

The gene calls are TRBV19 and TRBJ2-7; D is possibly TRBD1 (6 bases). Germline V gene lookup returns CDR1 LNHDA and CDR2 SQIVND (reference sequence). There are 13 residues in the CDR3. Trimming left V 2 bases short and J 3 bases short, with 8 bases between. The CDR3 is CASSIQGGYEQYF. CDR3 DNA: TGTGCCAGTAGTATACAAGGGGGCTACGAGCAGTACTTC.